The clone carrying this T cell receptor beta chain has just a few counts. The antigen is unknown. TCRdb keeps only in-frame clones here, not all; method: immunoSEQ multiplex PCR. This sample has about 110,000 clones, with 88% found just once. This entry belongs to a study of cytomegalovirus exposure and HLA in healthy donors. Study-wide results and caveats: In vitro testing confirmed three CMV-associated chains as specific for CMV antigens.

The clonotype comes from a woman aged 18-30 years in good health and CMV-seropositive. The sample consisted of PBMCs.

DNA for the CDR3: TGTGCCAGCAGCGTGGGAGGGACCGGGGAGCTGTTTTTT. It is translated as CASSVGGTGELFF. The rearrangement uses TRBV9 and TRBJ2-2; 7 bases are shared with TRBD2. V gave up 2 bases and J gave up 5 bases; unmatched junction bases: 0. CDR3 size: 13 residues. Germline V gene lookup returns CDR1 SGDLS and CDR2 YYNGEE.